The 26 T cell receptor beta chains below were found in one sample sequenced in a study of beta chain features in type 1 diabetes. The sequenced template was cDNA made from the entire isolated RNA. The method was immunoSEQ multiplex PCR; TCRdb's version includes in-frame clones alone and lacks a portion of them. The sample contains roughly 610,000 clones, about 14% of which appear only once. The sequencing input was naive CD4+ T cells from blood. The source of these receptors is a man aged 18 to 30 in good health.

The gene calls are TRBV11-2 and TRBJ1-1; maybe TRBD1 (6 bases). The CDR3 is 15 residues long. Germline loops: CDR1 SGHAT, CDR2 FQNNGV. V was clipped by 4 bases and J by 1 base, with 13 bases between them. The CDR3 loop reads CASSSTGTRNTEAFF. CDR3 DNA: TGTGCCAGCAGCTCCACAGGGACCCGGAACACTGAAGCTTTCTTT. Full variable domain (remainder filled in from reference TRBV11-2 and TRBJ1-1): EAGVAQSPRYKIIEKRQSVAFWCNPISGHATLYWYQQILGQGPKLLIQFQNNGVVDDSQLPKDRFSAERLKGVDSTLKIQPAKLEDSAVYLCASSSTGTRNTEAFFGQGTRLTVV.

The table lists this clone with a few counts. V and J are TRBV4-3 and TRBJ1-4; D call uncertain. V was cut by 0 bases and J by 3 bases, with 11 bases left in between. The CDR3 is 16 amino acids. Germline V gene data show CDR1 as LGHNA and CDR2 as YSLEER. DNA of the CDR3: TGCGCCAGCAGCCAAGAAATCGGCAACTCTAATGAAAAACTGTTTTTT. As protein: CASSQEIGNSNEKLFF.

The chain carries TRBV4-1 and TRBJ1-5; unclear D gene. The CDR3 extends over 17 amino acids. Germline CDR1 reads MGHRA; CDR2 reads YSYEKL. V was trimmed by 0 bases and J by 0 bases, leaving 12 bases between them. The CDR3 is CASSQEGSSHSNQPQHF. In DNA form, the CDR3 reads TGCGCCAGCAGCCAAGAGGGATCCTCACATAGCAATCAGCCCCAGCATTTT.

There are a few counts of this clone. The chain couples TRBV7-2 to TRBJ2-1; perhaps TRBD2 as D (5 bases). The CDR3 has 13 amino acids. Germline V gene data show CDR1 as SGHTA and CDR2 as FQGNSA. The germline V and J ends were trimmed by 5 bases and 9 bases, with 14 bases remaining between them. The CDR3 loop is CASSITSRGEQFF. Written as DNA, the CDR3 is TGTGCCAGCAGCATTACTAGTCGGGGTGAGCAGTTCTTC.

This clone was counted between two and nine times. The same CDR3 arises from other DNA sequences in this sample as well. This chain connects TRBV28 to TRBJ1-2, with a possible D match to TRBD1 (6 bases). Germline CDR1 and CDR2: MDHEN and SYDVKM. The CDR3 is made up of 13 amino acids. V dropped 2 bases and J dropped 2 bases, with 6 bases sitting between them. The CDR3 DNA sequence: TGTGCCAGCAGTTTAGGACAGAACTATGGCTACACCTTC. The encoded protein is CASSLGQNYGYTF.

This clone was seen a few times. The chain is built from TRBV28 and TRBJ2-7; TRBD1 matches at 7 bases. Per germline, CDR1 MDHEN and CDR2 SYDVKM. V shed 10 bases and J 3 bases; nucleotides not matched to a gene: 12. This CDR3 region has 14 residues. CDR3 sequence: CATTPPGQLYEQYF. CDR3 DNA sequence: TGTGCCACCACTCCCCCGGGACAGCTCTACGAGCAGTACTTC.

In its sample, this clone was seen a few times. V is TRBV6-5 and J is TRBJ1-4; D not certain. Germline CDR1 MNHEY, CDR2 SVGAGI. The CDR3 length is 14 residues. The V and J ends lost 2 bases and 8 bases respectively, with 12 bases between them. The CDR3 coding sequence is TGTGCCAGCAGTTACGGCCGAAAGGGAGAAAAACTGTTTTTT. Translation gives CASSYGRKGEKLFF.

The chain joins TRBV7-3 to TRBJ2-7, with 7 bases fitting TRBD1. This CDR3 is 14 amino acids long. CDR1 is SGHTA and CDR2 is FQGTGA in the germline V gene. The ends lost 5 bases at V and 3 bases at J; junction bases unmatched: 7. The CDR3 spells CASSRGGTGYEQYF. In nucleotides, the CDR3 is TGTGCCAGCAGCCGAGGGGGCACGGGCTACGAGCAGTACTTC.

This clone has only a few counts. The chain combines TRBV10-3 with TRBJ2-1; 11 bases are a match to TRBD2. Germline V CDR1 and CDR2: ENHRY, SYGVKD. The V segment lost 4 bases and the J segment 3 bases; nucleotides outside the gene matches: 5. This CDR3 has 16 residues. CDR3 in amino acids: CAISVGLAANYNEQFF. The CDR3 nucleotides are TGTGCCATCAGTGTGGGACTAGCGGCAAACTACAATGAGCAGTTCTTC.

This clone was seen a single time. The chain is built from TRBV28 and TRBJ2-2; no reliable D call. The V gene lost 5 bases and the J gene lost 12 bases, with 13 bases spanning the gap. Germline V CDR1 and CDR2: MDHEN, SYDVKM. The CDR3 sequence is 12 residues long. CDR3 in amino acids: CASSTQGKKLFF. CDR3 DNA: TGTGCCAGCAGTACCCAAGGGAAGAAGCTGTTTTTT. Variable domain in full (rest from reference TRBV28 and TRBJ2-2): DVKVTQSSRYLVKRTGEKVFLECVQDMDHENMFWYRQDPGLGLRLIYFSYDVKMKEKGDIPEGYSVSREKKERFSLILESASTNQTSMYLCASSTQGKKLFFGEGSRLTVL.

This clone was recorded a few times. The genes are TRBV6-5 and TRBJ1-2, with a tentative D call TRBD1 (5 bases). V lost 6 bases to trimming and J lost 4 bases, with 12 bases between them. This CDR3 spans 13 amino acids. CDR1 and CDR2 (germline): MNHEY, SVGAGI. CDR3 amino acids: CASRATGFYGYTF. The DNA for the CDR3 is TGTGCCAGCAGGGCCACAGGATTCTATGGCTACACCTTC.

The gene calls are TRBV10-3 and TRBJ2-7, with 12 bases aligning to TRBD1. The CDR3 consists of 15 residues. Trimming cost V 7 bases and J 5 bases; bases outside gene matches: 9. Germline CDR1 is ENHRY and CDR2 is SYGVKD. CDR3 nucleotides: TGTGCCATCAACCCCACGGGACAGGGGGCCAACGAGCAGTACTTC. Its translation is CAINPTGQGANEQYF.

This clone was counted a few times. The chain links TRBV5-4 to TRBJ1-1, with 11 positions matching TRBD1. Germline CDR1 SGHNT, CDR2 YYREEE (reference sequence). The CDR3 covers 16 residues. V shed 3 bases and J 2 bases; nucleotides not matched to a gene: 6. The CDR3 DNA is TGTGCCAGCAGCTCAAGGTGGACAGGGGGCAACACTGAAGCTTTCTTT. This translates into CASSSRWTGGNTEAFF.

The chain's CDR3 is CASSVLLSSYNEQFF. The DNA for the CDR3 is TGTGCCAGCAGCGTACTATTGAGCTCCTACAATGAGCAGTTCTTC. This chain uses TRBV9 with TRBJ2-1; D ambiguous. CDR1 is SGDLS and CDR2 is YYNGEE in the germline V gene. The V gene lost 1 base and the J gene lost 0 bases, with 8 bases spanning the gap. The CDR3 has 15 residues.

This chain links TRBV16 with TRBJ2-5; possibly TRBD2 for D (6 bases). CDR1 is KGHSY and CDR2 is FQNENV in the germline V gene. The ends were cut back, 1 base at V and 2 bases at J, with 17 bases in the middle. CDR3 length: 17 amino acids. CDR3 sequence reads: CASSQFEFAGKQETQYF. The CDR3 nucleotides read TGTGCCAGCAGCCAATTTGAGTTCGCGGGGAAGCAAGAGACCCAGTACTTC.

This chain links TRBV28 with TRBJ2-3, with D perhaps matching TRBD1 (6 bases). The CDR3 runs to 15 residues. Trimming shortened V by 3 bases and J by 3 bases, and 13 bases separated the two germline ends. Germline V gives CDR1 MDHEN, CDR2 SYDVKM. Here the CDR3 DNA reads TGTGCCAGCAGTTTGTCAGGGGTAGGGACAGATACGCAGTATTTT. Its protein product is CASSLSGVGTDTQYF.

This clone was counted a few times. V usage is TRBV27 and J usage is TRBJ2-3, with 12 bases identical to TRBD1. Germline values: CDR1 MNHEY, CDR2 SMNVEV (reference sequence). The CDR3 spans 14 residues. Trimming took 5 bases from V and 5 from J; bases not matched to a gene: 2. The CDR3 coding sequence is TGTGCCAGCAGTCGGGACAGGGGGCAAGATACGCAGTATTTT. Its translation is CASSRDRGQDTQYF.

This clone was detected a few times. The chain couples TRBV30 to TRBJ2-1; perhaps D is TRBD1 or TRBD2 (5 bases each). The V end lost 3 bases, the J end lost 14 bases, and 17 bases lay between the germline ends. The germline V gene encodes CDR1 GTSNPN and CDR2 SVGIG (reference sequence). The CDR3 has 12 residues. The chain's CDR3 is CAWRGPGQGEFF. CDR3 coding DNA: TGTGCCTGGAGAGGTCCGGGGCAAGGGGAGTTCTTC.

This clone occurred once. This chain connects TRBV28 to TRBJ2-7, with D possibly matching TRBD1 (5 bases). This CDR3 contains 12 residues. CDR1 MDHEN and CDR2 SYDVKM come from the germline V gene. Deletions cut 6 bases from V and 3 bases from J, with 9 bases between. The CDR3 DNA reads TGTGCCAGCAGGGACACCTACTACGAGCAGTACTTC. This translates into CASRDTYYEQYF. Variable domain in full (rest from reference TRBV28 and TRBJ2-7): DVKVTQSSRYLVKRTGEKVFLECVQDMDHENMFWYRQDPGLGLRLIYFSYDVKMKEKGDIPEGYSVSREKKERFSLILESASTNQTSMYLCASRDTYYEQYFGPGTRLTVT.

The rearrangement uses TRBV6-5 and TRBJ1-3, with D uncertain. V lost 2 bases to trimming and J lost 4 bases, with 6 bases between them. The CDR3 runs to 13 residues. CDR1 is MNHEY and CDR2 is SVGAGI in the germline V gene. CDR3 nucleotide sequence: TGTGCCAGCAGTTACCTACGGGGAAACACCATATATTTT. Protein: CASSYLRGNTIYF.

A few counts support this clone. Germline is not matched at one junction end, which may reflect a read error. V gene TRBV18 combines with J gene TRBJ1-3; D uncertain. This CDR3 has 12 amino acids. Germline V gives CDR1 KGHSH, CDR2 LQKENI. The CDR3 protein is CASSPPGNTIYF. CDR3 in DNA: TGTGCCAGCTCCCCACCCGGAAACACCATATATTTT.

This clone showed up just a few times. Different DNA sequences within this sample yield the same CDR3. The gene calls are TRBV9 and TRBJ1-6; 10 positions agree with TRBD1. V was pared by 3 bases and J by 10 bases, with 7 bases of the junction left unmatched. Per the germline V gene, CDR1 is SGDLS and CDR2 is YYNGEE. The CDR3 length is 15 residues. For the CDR3, the DNA is TGTGCCAGCAGCGGCCCCGGGACAGGGGTGTCACCCCTCCACTTT. Encoded protein: CASSGPGTGVSPLHF.

This chain links TRBV28 with TRBJ1-4, with D possibly matching TRBD1 (6 bases). CDR3 length: 13 residues. Trimming took off 3 bases at V and 7 bases at J, with 9 bases between the two ends. From germline, CDR1 is MDHEN and CDR2 SYDVKM. CDR3 bases: TGTGCCAGCAGTTTGATCAGGGGTGAAAAACTGTTTTTT. The encoded protein is CASSLIRGEKLFF.

This clone was picked up many times. The chain combines TRBV7-2 with TRBJ2-4, with no clear D. The CDR3 is made up of 14 amino acids. Trimming shortened V by 1 base and J by 7 bases, and 11 bases separated the two germline ends. Germline CDR1 is SGHTA and CDR2 is FQGNSA. The CDR3 DNA is TGTGCCAGCAGCTTAGGGTCGCTTGGGAACATTCAGTACTTC. It translates to CASSLGSLGNIQYF. The whole variable domain, remainder taken from reference TRBV7-2 and TRBJ2-4, is GAGVSQSPSNKVTEKGKDVELRCDPISGHTALYWYRQSLGQGLEFLIYFQGNSAPDKSGLPSDRFSAERTGGSVSTLTIQRTQQEDSAVYLCASSLGSLGNIQYFGAGTRLSVL.

This clone was observed a few times. The V and J genes are TRBV5-1 and TRBJ2-1, with 8 bases fitting TRBD1. This CDR3 comprises 17 residues. V lost 0 bases and J lost 7; bases outside the gene matches: 12. CDR1 SGHRS and CDR2 YFSETQ come from the germline V gene. The CDR3 bases are TGCGCCAGCAGCTTGGGACGGACAGGGAGGCCCGATAATGAGCAGTTCTTC. Its translation is CASSLGRTGRPDNEQFF. The whole variable domain, filled in from reference TRBV5-1 and TRBJ2-1, reads KAGVTQTPRYLIKTRGQQVTLSCSPISGHRSVSWYQQTPGQGLQFLFEYFSETQRNKGNFPGRFSGRQFSNSRSEMNVSTLELGDSALYLCASSLGRTGRPDNEQFFGPGTRLTVL.

This chain uses TRBV28 with TRBJ2-5; 9 bases fit TRBD1. Losses at the gene ends were 5 bases for V and 5 bases for J; bases not matched to a gene: 12. Germline V lookup: CDR1 MDHEN, CDR2 SYDVKM. The CDR3 has 16 residues. CDR3 amino acids: CASSLLQGAFLETQYF. In nucleotides, the CDR3 is TGTGCCAGCAGTCTTCTACAGGGGGCGTTTCTGGAGACCCAGTACTTC.